The clone carrying this T cell receptor beta chain was seen more than once but under ten times. Its antigen is as yet unknown. All of the isolated RNA was reverse transcribed, so expressed TCRB transcripts were sequenced. Sequencing was performed with immunoSEQ multiplex PCR; in TCRdb, only in-frame clones are kept and a portion is missing. The table includes about 650,000 clones, 9.5% to 15% detected once. This specimen comes from a study of beta chain features in type 1 diabetes. Broader study findings: Sequencing of cDNA might inflate the share of cells that strongly express TCR. People with Type 1 diabetes carried modestly yet significantly shorter TCRB CDR3s in all four CD4+ subsets.

Germline V lookup: CDR1 KGHSH, CDR2 LQKENI. V dropped 0 bases and J dropped 5 bases, with 13 bases sitting between them. This CDR3 spans 16 amino acids. The J gene is TRBJ2-2, the V gene TRBV18; D gene unclear. This clonotype originated in a man younger than 40 with type 1 diabetes. Source material: naive CD4+ T cells from blood. The CDR3 protein is CASSPPKLSVTGELFF. Here the CDR3 DNA reads TGTGCCAGCTCACCACCTAAACTGAGTGTTACCGGGGAGCTGTTTTTT.